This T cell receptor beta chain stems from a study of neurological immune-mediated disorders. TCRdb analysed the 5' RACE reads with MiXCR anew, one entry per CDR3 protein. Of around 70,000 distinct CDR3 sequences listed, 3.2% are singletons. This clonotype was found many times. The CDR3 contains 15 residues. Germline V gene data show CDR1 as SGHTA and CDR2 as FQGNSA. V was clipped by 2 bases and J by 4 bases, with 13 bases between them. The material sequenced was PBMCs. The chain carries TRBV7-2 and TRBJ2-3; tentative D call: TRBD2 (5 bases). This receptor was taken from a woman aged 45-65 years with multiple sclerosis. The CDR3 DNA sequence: TGTGCCAGCAGCTTAATTAGCGCCCACGCAGATACGCAGTATTTT. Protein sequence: CASSLISAHADTQYF.